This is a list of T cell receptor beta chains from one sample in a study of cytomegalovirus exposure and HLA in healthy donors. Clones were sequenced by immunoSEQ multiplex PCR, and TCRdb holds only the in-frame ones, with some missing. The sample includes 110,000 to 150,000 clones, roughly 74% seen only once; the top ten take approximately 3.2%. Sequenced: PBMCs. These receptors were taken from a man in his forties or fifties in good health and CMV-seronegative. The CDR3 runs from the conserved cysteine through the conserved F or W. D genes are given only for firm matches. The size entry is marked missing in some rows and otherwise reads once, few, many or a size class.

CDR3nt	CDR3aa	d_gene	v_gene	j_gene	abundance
TGTGCCAGCAGTTACGGGCAGGGGAGGGAACTGTTTTTT	CASSYGQGRELFF	NA	TRBV6-5	TRBJ1-4	NA
TGTGCCAGTAGGACAGCCTTCGGACAGCCCCAGCATTTT	CASRTAFGQPQHF	NA	TRBV19	TRBJ1-5	NA
TGTGCCAGCAGTGACTCGCCACAGGGGGCCTCAGATACGCAGTATTTT	CASSDSPQGASDTQYF	TRBD1	TRBV6-4	TRBJ2-3	NA
TGTGCCAGCAGTACCGCCTTCCGACGGGGAAACTATGGCTACACCTTC	CASSTAFRRGNYGYTF	NA	TRBV27	TRBJ1-2	NA
TGCAGCGGGGACAGGGTACAATACAATGAGCAGTTCTTC	CSGDRVQYNEQFF	TRBD1	TRBV29-1	TRBJ2-1	NA
TGTGCCAGCAGCGCCGCGGGACAGGGGCGGGAAAAACTGTTTTTT	CASSAAGQGREKLFF	TRBD1	TRBV9	TRBJ1-4	NA
TGTGCCAGCAGGCCAGCGGGGGGACGCAATGAGCAGTTCTTC	CASRPAGGRNEQFF	TRBD2	TRBV28	TRBJ2-1	NA
TGTGCCAGCAGCACAACCTTTACCGGGGAGCTGTTTTTT	CASSTTFTGELFF	NA	TRBV7-2	TRBJ2-2	NA
TGCGCCAGCAGCCAGGTTGACAGGATGATCACCGGGGAGCTGTTTTTT	CASSQVDRMITGELFF	NA	TRBV4-1	TRBJ2-2	NA
TGTGCCAGCAGCTCCCGTAGCGGGGGAGGGAAGGGGGATACGCAGTATTTT	CASSSRSGGGKGDTQYF	TRBD2	TRBV9	TRBJ2-3	once
TGCGCCAGCAGCCCAACGGGACAGGGGAACAATGAGCAGTTCTTC	CASSPTGQGNNEQFF	TRBD1	TRBV10-1	TRBJ2-1	NA